The 29 T cell receptor beta chains given below trace back to one sample, sequenced in a study of cytomegalovirus exposure and HLA in healthy donors. The PCR ran on 60 Vbeta and 13 Jbeta primers. The repertoire was sequenced with immunoSEQ multiplex PCR; TCRdb's copy has only in-frame clones and lacks some. The data hold about 190,000 clones, with 70% to 75% observed a single time. Sequencing used PBMCs. The receptors were gathered from a man under 40 in good health and CMV-seropositive.

This chain connects TRBV18 to TRBJ2-7, with 9 bases that match TRBD1. Germline loops: CDR1 KGHSH, CDR2 LQKENI. This CDR3 is 16 amino acids long. V lost 3 bases to trimming and J lost 5 bases; unmatched junction nucleotides: 11. The CDR3 sequence is CASSPSGTGTVHEQYF. Written as DNA, the CDR3 is TGTGCCAGCTCACCCTCCGGGACAGGGACCGTTCACGAGCAGTACTTC.

J is TRBJ2-1 and V is TRBV19; D might be TRBD2 (5 bases). The CDR3 loop spans 14 amino acids. In germline, CDR1 is LNHDA, CDR2 SQIVND (reference sequence). Trimming removed 5 bases from V and 4 bases from J, with 12 bases in between. The CDR3 DNA is TGTGCCAGTAGTCCCCTGAGCGGATACAATGAGCAGTTCTTC. This translates into CASSPLSGYNEQFF.

CDR3 sequence reads: CSVTEGNQPQHF. CDR3 coding DNA: TGCAGCGTCACGGAGGGCAATCAGCCCCAGCATTTT. This sequence joins TRBV29-1 and TRBJ1-5, with no clear D. CDR3 size: 12 residues. The V gene lost 6 bases and the J gene lost 2 bases, with 8 bases spanning the gap. Looked up from germline, CDR1 is SQVTM and CDR2 is ANQGSEA. Full variable domain (remainder filled in from reference TRBV29-1 and TRBJ1-5): SAVISQKPSRDICQRGTSLTIQCQVDSQVTMMFWYRQQPGQSLTLIATANQGSEATYESGFVIDKFPISRPNLTFSTLTVSNMSPEDSSIYLCSVTEGNQPQHFGDGTRLSIL.

V and J are TRBV2 and TRBJ1-2; 8 nucleotides match TRBD1. Germline V gene sequence: CDR1 SNHLY, CDR2 FYNNEI. The CDR3 contains 13 residues. V lost 8 bases, J lost 4 bases, and 6 bases stayed unmatched. For the CDR3, the DNA is TGTGCCAGCGTGTTCGGACAGGGCTATGGCTACACCTTC. Translated, it gives CASVFGQGYGYTF.

The genes are TRBV6-6 and TRBJ1-5; the D is unclear. Germline assignment: CDR1 MNHNY and CDR2 SVGAGI (reference sequence). V dropped 0 bases and J dropped 2 bases, with 11 bases sitting between them. CDR3 length: 16 amino acids. The CDR3 DNA sequence: TGTGCCAGCAGTTACTCGGGTCCAGAGGGCAATCAGCCCCAGCATTTT. Its protein is CASSYSGPEGNQPQHF.

The chain is built from TRBV5-1 and TRBJ2-5; TRBD1 matches 8 bases. CDR1 and CDR2 (germline): SGHRS, YFSETQ. This CDR3 spans 15 amino acids. V lost 3 bases and J lost 0; bases outside the gene matches: 4. The CDR3: CASSSWTGYQETQYF. Written as DNA, the CDR3 is TGCGCCAGCAGCTCTTGGACAGGGTACCAAGAGACCCAGTACTTC. Full variable domain (missing parts from reference TRBV5-1 and TRBJ2-5): KAGVTQTPRYLIKTRGQQVTLSCSPISGHRSVSWYQQTPGQGLQFLFEYFSETQRNKGNFPGRFSGRQFSNSRSEMNVSTLELGDSALYLCASSSWTGYQETQYFGPGTRLLVL.

V and J are TRBV4-1 and TRBJ2-1, with 14 bases matching TRBD2. This CDR3 comprises 17 residues. CDR1 MGHRA and CDR2 YSYEKL come from the germline V gene. With V trimmed by 4 bases and J by 7 bases, 9 bases remained unmatched. The CDR3, as DNA: TGCGCCAGCAGCCTTCGGACTAGCGGGGGGCTGAAGAATGAGCAGTTCTTC. Its translation: CASSLRTSGGLKNEQFF.

This clone was detected once. V is TRBV25-1 and J is TRBJ2-1; D is undetermined. V lost 7 bases and J 0 bases, leaving 7 bases between the germline ends. The CDR3 contains 13 residues. From germline, CDR1 is MGHDK and CDR2 SYGVNS. Here the CDR3 reads CASTLSSYNEQFF. The CDR3 bases are TGTGCCAGCACCCTTAGCTCCTACAATGAGCAGTTCTTC.

This sequence joins TRBV4-1 and TRBJ1-1; D gene uncertain. The CDR3 is made up of 15 amino acids. Trimming took 2 bases from V and 1 from J, leaving 11 bases between them. From germline, CDR1 is MGHRA and CDR2 YSYEKL. CDR3 DNA: TGCGCCAGCAGCCAACCCGCGGGCGGGAACACTGAAGCTTTCTTT. It is translated as CASSQPAGGNTEAFF.

This chain joins TRBV5-6 and TRBJ1-1, with D hard to call. Germline V gene data show CDR1 as SGHDT and CDR2 as YYEEEE. V lost 2 bases to trimming and J lost 7 bases, with 6 bases between them. The CDR3 consists of 11 residues. In DNA form, the CDR3 reads TGTGCCAGCAGCTTAGAACTTGAAGCTTTCTTT. It yields the protein CASSLELEAFF.

This clone occurred once. This sequence joins TRBV29-1 and TRBJ2-2; D remains unclear. Germline-derived CDR1 and CDR2 are SQVTM and ANQGSEA. This CDR3 region has 14 residues. V lost 2 bases, J lost 2 bases, and 9 bases lay in between. This chain's CDR3 is CSVEKSVNTGELFF. The CDR3 nucleotides are TGCAGCGTTGAAAAATCGGTAAACACCGGGGAGCTGTTTTTT.

CDR3 in DNA: TGCGCCAGCAGCTTGGCGGGCGCGGGAGCAAGAGGATCCTACGAGCAGTACTTC. This translates into CASSLAGAGARGSYEQYF. The chain employs TRBV5-1 and TRBJ2-7; 7 nucleotides agree with TRBD2. The CDR3 contains 18 residues. J was trimmed by 1 base and V by 0 bases; bases with no gene match: 13. Germline CDR1 and CDR2: SGHRS and YFSETQ.

In this sample, this clone turned up a few times. This sequence joins TRBV7-8 and TRBJ2-3, with TRBD2 matching over 10 bases. The V gene's germline CDR1 is SGHVS and CDR2 FQNEAQ. The CDR3 is made up of 16 amino acids. The V segment lost 5 bases and the J segment 4 bases; nucleotides outside the gene matches: 9. The CDR3 protein is CASSPLAGARADTQYF. As DNA, the CDR3 is TGTGCCAGCAGCCCGCTAGCGGGAGCAAGGGCAGATACGCAGTATTTT.

The CDR3 sequence is CASSETGFPSYEQYF. The CDR3 DNA follows: TGTGCCAGCAGCGAGACTGGGTTCCCCAGTTACGAGCAGTACTTC. V is TRBV7-9 and J is TRBJ2-7; D unresolved. CDR3 length: 15 residues. Germline V gene data show CDR1 as SEHNR and CDR2 as FQNEAQ (reference sequence). The ends were cut back, 5 bases at V and 4 bases at J, with 18 bases in the middle.

The V and J genes are TRBV7-3 and TRBJ2-2, with 8 bases aligning to TRBD1. V was pared by 4 bases and J by 4 bases, with 5 bases of the junction left unmatched. The V gene's germline CDR1 is SGHTA and CDR2 FQGTGA. CDR3 length: 15 amino acids. The CDR3 sequence: CASSSSGGGTGELFF. Here the CDR3 DNA reads TGTGCCAGCAGCTCCTCAGGGGGCGGCACCGGGGAGCTGTTTTTT.

The sample holds one count of this clone. The gene calls are TRBV7-8 and TRBJ2-1; weak D call: TRBD1 (6 bases). The germline V and J ends were trimmed by 4 bases and 5 bases, with 15 bases remaining between them. Germline V lookup: CDR1 SGHVS, CDR2 FQNEAQ. The CDR3 totals 15 residues. The CDR3 loop is CASSSPTGIDNEQFF. The DNA for the CDR3 is TGTGCCAGCAGCTCCCCCACAGGGATTGACAATGAGCAGTTCTTC.

This rearrangement joins TRBV7-8 to TRBJ2-4; 8 nucleotides align to TRBD2. CDR1 SGHVS and CDR2 FQNEAQ come from the germline V gene. The CDR3 is 17 residues long. Trimming took 3 bases from V and 0 from J; bases not matched to a gene: 7. The CDR3 loop is CASSFLAGKLAKNIQYF. CDR3 in DNA: TGTGCCAGCAGCTTCTTAGCGGGGAAGTTAGCCAAAAACATTCAGTACTTC.

The V gene is TRBV5-1, the J gene TRBJ1-1, with TRBD1 identical over 8 bases. The CDR3 totals 13 residues. Per germline, CDR1 SGHRS and CDR2 YFSETQ. The V and J ends lost 3 bases and 11 bases, in that order; junction bases with no gene match: 9. The CDR3 protein is CASSSGQAGRAFF. CDR3 nucleotide sequence: TGCGCCAGCAGCTCGGGACAGGCAGGGCGGGCTTTCTTT.

The chain joins TRBV5-1 to TRBJ2-2, with D tentatively TRBD2 (7 bases). V was pared by 4 bases and J by 4 bases, with 14 bases between. The CDR3 has 15 residues. Germline CDR1 SGHRS, CDR2 YFSETQ. CDR3 DNA: TGCGCCAGCAGCACCGCGGGGGACATCACCGGGGAGCTGTTTTTT. Protein product: CASSTAGDITGELFF.

The chain is built from TRBV5-5 and TRBJ2-5, with TRBD2 matching 7 bases. V lost 2 bases to trimming and J lost 1 base; unmatched junction nucleotides: 2. CDR3 length: 14 residues. Germline CDR1 SGHKS, CDR2 YYEKEE (reference sequence). The CDR3 DNA reads as TGTGCCAGCAGCTTTCGGACTAGCCAAGAGACCCAGTACTTC. This encodes CASSFRTSQETQYF. Combining the CDR3 with reference TRBV5-5 and TRBJ2-5 gives the whole variable domain DAGVTQSPTHLIKTRGQQVTLRCSPISGHKSVSWYQQVLGQGPQFIFQYYEKEERGRGNFPDRFSARQFPNYSSELNVNALLLGDSALYLCASSFRTSQETQYFGPGTRLLVL.

J is TRBJ2-3 and V is TRBV11-2; the D gene is possibly TRBD2 (6 bases). V lost 0 bases to trimming and J lost 2 bases, with 12 bases between them. Germline CDR1 SGHAT, CDR2 FQNNGV. This CDR3 has 16 residues. Written as DNA, the CDR3 is TGTGCCAGCAGCTTAGAGGGGGGATCTGCCACAGATACGCAGTATTTT. It translates to CASSLEGGSATDTQYF.

The CDR3 DNA is TGTGCCAGCAGCTTAGACGGCAGGGCTTTTGATGAGACCCAGTACTTC. It codes for CASSLDGRAFDETQYF. The chain links TRBV7-9 to TRBJ2-5, with D perhaps TRBD1 (5 bases). Germline lookup yields CDR1 SEHNR and CDR2 FQNEAQ (reference sequence). V was trimmed by 1 base and J by 5 bases, leaving 17 bases between them. This CDR3 has 16 amino acids.

The genes are TRBV30 and TRBJ2-5; D unclear. Per germline, CDR1 GTSNPN and CDR2 SVGIG (reference sequence). The CDR3 is 13 amino acids. V was shortened by 3 bases and J by 5 bases, with 13 bases between the two germline ends. The CDR3 protein is CAWSLRLKETQYF. The CDR3 DNA follows: TGTGCCTGGAGCTTGCGGTTGAAGGAGACCCAGTACTTC.

The chain carries TRBV7-2 and TRBJ2-5; TRBD1 is a possible D gene (5 bases). The DNA end is a closer match to TRBJ2-7, so the J assignment may be wrong. Germline V lookup: CDR1 SGHTA, CDR2 FQGNSA. This CDR3 has 14 residues. CDR3 sequence (DNA): TGTGCCAGCAGCCCTGGGGCAGGAACCTACGAGCAGTACTTC. Its protein product is CASSPGAGTYEQYF.

The chain links TRBV6-5 to TRBJ2-3; D gene ambiguous. Between the trimmed V and J ends, which lost 2 bases and 4 bases, there was a span of 10 bases. The CDR3 runs to 14 residues. Germline V gene data show CDR1 as MNHEY and CDR2 as SVGAGI. CDR3 DNA sequence: TGTGCCAGCAGTTACGGGTCTAGAGCAGATACGCAGTATTTT. It yields the protein CASSYGSRADTQYF.

Of note for this clone: Mismatch with germline at one junction end may stem from a read error. The J gene is TRBJ2-7, the V gene TRBV7-7; 11 bases fit TRBD2. In germline, CDR1 is SSHAT, CDR2 FNYEAQ (reference sequence). The CDR3 contains 17 residues. CDR3 DNA: TGTGCTAGCAGCCGCCTTAGCGGGAGGGCGGGAGGGGACGAGCAGTACTTC. Protein product: CASSRLSGRAGGDEQYF.

The rearrangement joins TRBV7-8 to TRBJ1-3, with 7 bases that match TRBD1. Per the germline V gene, CDR1 is SGHVS and CDR2 is FQNEAQ. The CDR3 has 15 residues. The J segment lost 4 bases and the V segment lost 4 bases, leaving 7 bases of the junction unmatched. The CDR3 region has the DNA TGTGCCAGCAGCTCGCGGGACAGCCCGGGAAACACCATATATTTT. Encoded protein: CASSSRDSPGNTIYF.

The V and J genes are TRBV5-1 and TRBJ2-3; TRBD1 matches at 9 bases. The germline CDR1 and CDR2 sequences are SGHRS and YFSETQ. Trimming took 4 bases from V and 2 from J; bases not matched to a gene: 5. The CDR3 has 15 amino acids. Here the CDR3 DNA reads TGCGCCAGCAGCGGACAGGGGACAATCACAGATACGCAGTATTTT. It codes for CASSGQGTITDTQYF.

This clone was detected only a few times. V and J are TRBV19 and TRBJ2-3, with TRBD1 as a possible D gene (5 bases). Germline lookup yields CDR1 LNHDA and CDR2 SQIVND (reference sequence). Deletions cut 6 bases from V and 0 bases from J, with 10 bases between. The CDR3 totals 14 residues. For the CDR3, the DNA is TGTGCCAGTAGCTCAGGGCCTAGCACAGATACGCAGTATTTT. Its translation: CASSSGPSTDTQYF.